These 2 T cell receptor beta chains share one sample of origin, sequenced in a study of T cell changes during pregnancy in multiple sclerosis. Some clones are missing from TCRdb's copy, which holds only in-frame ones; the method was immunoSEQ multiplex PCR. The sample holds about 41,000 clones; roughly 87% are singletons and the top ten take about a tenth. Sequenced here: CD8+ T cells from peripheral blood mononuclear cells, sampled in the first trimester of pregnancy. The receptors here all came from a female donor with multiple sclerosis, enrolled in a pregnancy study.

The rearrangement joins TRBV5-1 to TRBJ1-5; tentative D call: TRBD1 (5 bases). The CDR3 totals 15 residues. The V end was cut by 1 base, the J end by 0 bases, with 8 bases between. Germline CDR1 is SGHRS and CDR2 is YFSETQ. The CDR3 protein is CASSLSGASNQPQHF. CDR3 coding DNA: TGCGCCAGCAGCTTGAGTGGGGCTAGCAATCAGCCCCAGCATTTT.

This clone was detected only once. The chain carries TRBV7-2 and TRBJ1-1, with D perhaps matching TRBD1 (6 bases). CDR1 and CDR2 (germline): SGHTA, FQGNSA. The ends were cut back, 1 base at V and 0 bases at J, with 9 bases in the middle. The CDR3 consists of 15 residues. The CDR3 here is CASSLEGQVNTEAFF. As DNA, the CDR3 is TGTGCCAGCAGCTTAGAGGGACAAGTGAACACTGAAGCTTTCTTT.